Listed below are T cell receptor beta chains from one sample, sequenced in a study of a mutant IDH1 vaccine in newly diagnosed glioma. Assay: immunoSEQ multiplex PCR; the TCRdb copy retains only in-frame clones and omits some. The repertoire has about 56,000 clones, roughly four fifths of them found once; the top ten carry 3.2%. These receptors are not linked to any known antigen. The material was PBMCs, obtained from a glioma patient whose treatment included an IDH1 peptide vaccine. The receptors were gathered from a woman aged 45-65 years with glioma. CDR3s include the opening cysteine and the closing phenylalanine or tryptophan. The order of the fields is CDR3 length, D gene, J gene, V gene, CDR3 protein. The D gene is left open where the match is weak.

>18|.|TRBJ1-3|TRBV7-2
CASSSRGDTRISGNTIYF
>12|TRBD1|TRBJ1-3|TRBV29-1
CSGQGVGNTIYF
>14|TRBD1|TRBJ1-6|TRBV6-5
CASRGTVHLSPLHF
>14|.|TRBJ2-1|TRBV6-5
CASSRGGAYNEQFF
>15|.|.|TRBV4-1
CASREVGVKPYEQYF
>14|.|TRBJ1-1|TRBV5-1
CASSLTHKNTEAFF
>13|.|TRBJ1-2|TRBV4-3
CASSQSTNYGYTF
>14|.|TRBJ2-7|TRBV7-2
CASSSGIPTYEQYF
>13|.|TRBJ1-2|TRBV5-6
CASSLQGGYGYTF
>14|.|TRBJ2-5|TRBV30
CAWSVGGATREQYF
>14|TRBD1|TRBJ1-1|TRBV14
CASSQEGATGEAFF
>13|.|TRBJ1-3|TRBV27
CASSFRYLTTIYF
>15|TRBD1|TRBJ1-5|TRBV19
CASSIWDSSNQPQHF
>13|.|TRBJ2-7|TRBV13
CASSLDSSYEQYF
>13|.|TRBJ1-1|TRBV18
CASSPSVNTEAFF
>16|.|TRBJ1-1|TRBV4-2
CASSQTLGRVNTEAFF
>11|.|TRBJ2-3|TRBV13
CASSRLGVQYF
>15|.|TRBJ1-1|TRBV6-1
CAGTGGGLGNTEAFF
>19|TRBD2|TRBJ2-2|TRBV18
CASSPRSLAGALNTGELFF
>12|.|TRBJ1-1|TRBV12-2
CASRFRGEEAFF
>15|.|TRBJ2-7|TRBV6-1
CASRTTGLGNNEQYF
>15|.|TRBJ1-5|TRBV4-2
CASSQEAGPNQPQHF
>13|.|TRBJ2-7|TRBV7-9
CASSRTRMGEQYF
>12|.|TRBJ1-6|TRBV4-1
CASSQDRAVLHF
>14|.|TRBJ1-2|TRBV19
CASSTLMENYGYTF
>15|TRBD1|TRBJ1-2|TRBV2
CASSEWGDRGAGYTF
>17|TRBD2|TRBJ2-3|TRBV7-6
CASSLGQKRGDTDTQYF
>13|.|TRBJ1-3|TRBV29-1
CSVAAGAGNTIYF
>15|.|TRBJ1-5|TRBV10-3
CAISDLAGGGQPQHF
>15|.|TRBJ1-5|TRBV27
CASSLSARGGQPQHF
>17|.|TRBJ1-1|TRBV4-1
CASSQGSGGAMNTEAFF
>14|.|TRBJ2-7|TRBV5-1
CASMSEVPPYEQYF
>13|TRBD1|TRBJ1-5|TRBV29-1
CSGGQGADQPQHF
>14|.|TRBJ1-2|TRBV28
CASSFPQAGYGYTF
>17|TRBD1|TRBJ1-1|TRBV18
CASSVRGTGMMNTEAFF
>13|.|TRBJ2-1|TRBV9
CASSVETVNEQFF
>13|.|TRBJ2-2|TRBV11-3
CASSLVTGGELFF
>17|.|TRBJ1-2|TRBV9
CASSAPGRSPLNYGYTF
>14|.|TRBJ2-3|TRBV6-1
CASSEKQGVDTQYF
>14|.|TRBJ1-1|TRBV19
CASSIDVGNTEAFF
>14|TRBD1|TRBJ1-4|TRBV27
CASSLETGRGKLFF
>14|.|TRBJ1-4|TRBV9
CASSPGTGSLGVFF
>13|.|TRBJ2-7|TRBV7-5
CARSLSGTSLQYF
>14|.|TRBJ2-5|TRBV5-6
CASSLGLLGETQYF
>16|.|TRBJ1-4|TRBV5-1
CASSLSPQETNEKLFF
>12|.|TRBJ1-2|TRBV29-1
CSVDEGYYGYTF
>15|.|TRBJ2-2|TRBV6-5
CASSHRVRGTGELFF
>15|.|TRBJ2-7|TRBV7-8
CASGGGARTTYEQYF
>16|TRBD1|TRBJ1-6|TRBV2
CASSEPGTGGNSPLHF